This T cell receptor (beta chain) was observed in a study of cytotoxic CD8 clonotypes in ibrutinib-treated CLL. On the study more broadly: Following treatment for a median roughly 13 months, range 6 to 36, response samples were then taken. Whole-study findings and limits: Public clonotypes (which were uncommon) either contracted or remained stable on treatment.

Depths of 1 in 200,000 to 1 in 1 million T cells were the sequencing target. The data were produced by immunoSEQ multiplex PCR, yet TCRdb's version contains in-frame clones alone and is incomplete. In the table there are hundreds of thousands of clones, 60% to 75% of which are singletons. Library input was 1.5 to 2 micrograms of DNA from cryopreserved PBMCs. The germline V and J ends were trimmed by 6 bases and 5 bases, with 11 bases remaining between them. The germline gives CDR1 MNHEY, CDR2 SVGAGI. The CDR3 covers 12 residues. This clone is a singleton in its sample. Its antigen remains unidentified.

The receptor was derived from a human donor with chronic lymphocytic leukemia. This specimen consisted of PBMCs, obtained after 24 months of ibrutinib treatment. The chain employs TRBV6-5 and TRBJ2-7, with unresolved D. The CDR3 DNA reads TGTGCCAGCAGACGTACTTCCGACGAGCAGTACTTC. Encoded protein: CASRRTSDEQYF.